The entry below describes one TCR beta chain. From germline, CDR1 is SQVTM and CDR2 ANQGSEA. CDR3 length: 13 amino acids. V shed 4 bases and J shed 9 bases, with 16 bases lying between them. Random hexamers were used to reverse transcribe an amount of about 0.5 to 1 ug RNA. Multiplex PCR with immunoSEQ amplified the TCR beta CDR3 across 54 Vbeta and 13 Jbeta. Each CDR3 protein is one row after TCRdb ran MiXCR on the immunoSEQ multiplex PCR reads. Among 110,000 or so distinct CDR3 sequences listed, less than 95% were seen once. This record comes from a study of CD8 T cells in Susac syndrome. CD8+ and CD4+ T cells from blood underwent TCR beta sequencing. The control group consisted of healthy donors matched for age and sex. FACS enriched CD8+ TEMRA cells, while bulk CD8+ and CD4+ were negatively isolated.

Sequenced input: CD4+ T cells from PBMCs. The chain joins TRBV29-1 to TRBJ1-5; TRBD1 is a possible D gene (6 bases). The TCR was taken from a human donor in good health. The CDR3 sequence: CSVGGQGSGPQHF. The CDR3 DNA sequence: TGCAGCGTTGGGGGGCAGGGGAGTGGGCCCCAGCATTTT.